One and the same sample provided the 24 T cell receptor beta chains below, sequenced in a study of T cell repertoires in cytomegalovirus infection. A single record per CDR3 protein comes from TCRdb applying MiXCR to the reads. The repertoire holds some 390,000 distinct CDR3 sequences, with around 18% as singletons. Sequences were obtained from PBMCs. The receptors derive from a human donor in good health (CMV status not recorded). Some clones in this sample may be carry-over from other donors' samples.

This rearrangement joins TRBV20-1 to TRBJ2-5; D ambiguous. The germline V gene encodes CDR1 DFQATT and CDR2 SNEGSKA (reference sequence). This CDR3 has 13 amino acids. Trimming pared 5 bases from V and 4 bases from J, leaving 14 bases between. This CDR3 is CSAFRREGETQYF. The CDR3 region has the DNA TGCAGTGCTTTCCGGAGAGAAGGAGAGACCCAGTACTTC.

This clonotype was detected a few times. The CDR3 DNA sequence: TGCAGTGCTAGAGTGGCCTCTGGAAACACCATATATTTT. Protein sequence: CSARVASGNTIYF. The J gene is TRBJ1-3, the V gene TRBV20-1, with D uncertain. Trimming removed 1 base at V and 0 bases at J, with 4 bases between. The germline V gene encodes CDR1 DFQATT and CDR2 SNEGSKA (reference sequence). The CDR3 runs 13 residues.

V and J are TRBV6-2 or TRBV6-3 and TRBJ1-5; no reliable D call. V was trimmed by 4 bases and J by 3 bases, leaving 4 bases between them. The CDR3 sequence is 12 residues long. Germline V gives CDR1 MNHEY, CDR2 SVGEGT. The CDR3 nucleotides are TGTGCCAGCAGTTCCACCAATCAGCCCCAGCATTTT. It encodes CASSSTNQPQHF.

This clonotype has more than one count but fewer than ten. The V and J genes are TRBV12-3 or TRBV12-4 and TRBJ1-2, with 7 bases fitting TRBD1. After removal of 6 bases from V and 8 bases from J, the junction contained 9 bases not matched to a gene. This CDR3 region has 13 residues. Written as DNA, the CDR3 is TGTGCCAGCAGCTTCGGACAGGTTGGCGGCTACACCTTC. Translated, it gives CASSFGQVGGYTF.

V usage is TRBV2 and J usage is TRBJ1-2, with a tentative D call TRBD1 (6 bases). The germline V gene encodes CDR1 SNHLY and CDR2 FYNNEI. Trimming stripped 1 base from V and 3 bases from J, with 6 bases between. The CDR3 is 13 amino acids. CDR3 in amino acids: CASSEGTDYGYTF. For the CDR3, the DNA is TGTGCCAGCAGTGAAGGGACAGACTATGGCTACACCTTC. The full variable domain, its missing parts supplied by reference TRBV2 and TRBJ1-2, is EPEVTQTPSHQVTQMGQEVILRCVPISNHLYFYWYRQILGQKVEFLVSFYNNEISEKSEIFDDQFSVERPDGSNFTLKIRSTKLEDSAMYFCASSEGTDYGYTFGSGTRLTVV.

This clonotype came up many times. The chain employs TRBV7-2 and TRBJ2-3, with 8 bases identical to TRBD1. This CDR3 has 17 amino acids. V lost 5 bases and J lost 4; bases outside the gene matches: 14. The germline V gene encodes CDR1 SGHTA and CDR2 FQGNSA. The CDR3 DNA reads as TGTGCCAGCAGCCTCCAGAGGACAGGGTTTAGCGCAGATACGCAGTATTTT. Residues: CASSLQRTGFSADTQYF. Full variable domain (outside the CDR3, taken from reference TRBV7-2 and TRBJ2-3): GAGVSQSPSNKVTEKGKDVELRCDPISGHTALYWYRQSLGQGLEFLIYFQGNSAPDKSGLPSDRFSAERTGGSVSTLTIQRTQQEDSAVYLCASSLQRTGFSADTQYFGPGTRLTVL.

Written as DNA, the CDR3 is TGTGCCAGCAGCAGGTCCGGACCCAGGATATATGAGCAGTTCTTC. This translates into CASSRSGPRIYEQFF. The rearrangement joins TRBV7-9 to TRBJ2-1; D gene uncertain. The length of the CDR3 is 15 residues. Between the trimmed V and J ends, which lost 5 bases and 8 bases, there was a span of 19 bases. Germline-derived CDR1 and CDR2 are SEHNR and FQNEAQ (reference sequence).

This clonotype was recorded many times. The chain recombines TRBV7-6 with TRBJ2-2, with a weak D call TRBD1 (5 bases). Trimming shortened V by 8 bases and J by 3 bases, and 16 bases separated the two germline ends. The CDR3 sequence is 15 residues long. The V gene's germline CDR1 is SGHVS and CDR2 FNYEAQ. The CDR3 DNA reads TGTGCCAGCGGACCGTCCAGCAGGGACACCGGGGAGCTGTTTTTT. This codes for CASGPSSRDTGELFF.

The V call is TRBV19, the J call TRBJ1-6, with D unclear. Trimming shortened V by 7 bases and J by 4 bases, and 17 bases separated the two germline ends. The CDR3 is 16 residues long. The V gene's germline CDR1 is LNHDA and CDR2 SQIVND (reference sequence). The CDR3 DNA sequence: TGTGCCAGTAATTCCGGGAGTACCCAGTATAATTCACCCCTCCACTTT. Amino acids: CASNSGSTQYNSPLHF.

In this sample, this clonotype turned up many times. The rearrangement joins TRBV7-2 to TRBJ1-2; D may be TRBD1 (5 bases). Trimming took off 4 bases at V and 1 base at J, with 10 bases between the two ends. Germline V gives CDR1 SGHTA, CDR2 FQGNSA. The CDR3 consists of 14 residues. The CDR3 DNA reads TGTGCCAGCAGCTCGCCCCAGGGTAACTATGGCTACACCTTC. Translation gives CASSSPQGNYGYTF.

This clonotype was counted only a few times. The J gene is TRBJ2-7, the V gene TRBV19; 8 bases line up with TRBD2. The CDR3 is made up of 13 amino acids. Germline V gene lookup returns CDR1 LNHDA and CDR2 SQIVND (reference sequence). J gave up 4 bases and V 3 bases, and 2 bases lay outside the gene matches. The CDR3 region is CASSIAGGYEQYF. The CDR3 DNA is TGTGCCAGTAGTATCGCGGGAGGTTACGAGCAGTACTTC.

There are a few counts of this clonotype. The V gene is TRBV5-6, the J gene TRBJ1-2, with D uncertain. The germline gives CDR1 SGHDT, CDR2 YYEEEE. The length of the CDR3 is 15 residues. The V end was cut by 4 bases, the J end by 8 bases, with 21 bases between. CDR3 sequence (DNA): TGTGCCAGCAGCCGTCAGACACGTTACCCCTCCGGCTACACCTTC. It translates to CASSRQTRYPSGYTF.

CDR3: CASSPRPGQGLDGEKLFF. CDR3 coding DNA: TGTGCCAGCAGCCCCCGACCGGGACAGGGGTTGGATGGTGAAAAACTGTTTTTT. The chain recombines TRBV5-4 with TRBJ1-4; TRBD1 agrees at 10 bases. Trimming cost V 4 bases and J 7 bases; bases outside gene matches: 16. Per the germline V gene, CDR1 is SGHNT and CDR2 is YYREEE (reference sequence). The CDR3 runs to 18 residues.

This clonotype was counted at least ten times. V usage is TRBV7-6 and J usage is TRBJ2-1, with 7 bases aligning to TRBD1. There are 17 residues in the CDR3. V gave up 5 bases and J gave up 1 base; unmatched junction bases: 11. Germline V gives CDR1 SGHVS, CDR2 FNYEAQ. The CDR3: CASSTLAETGSYNEQFF. The CDR3 DNA sequence: TGTGCCAGCAGCACCCTCGCGGAGACAGGGTCCTACAATGAGCAGTTCTTC.

The rearrangement links TRBV6-6 to TRBJ2-5, with TRBD2 identical over 10 bases. This CDR3 region has 13 residues. Germline-derived CDR1 and CDR2 are MNHNY and SVGAGI (reference sequence). V lost 6 bases, J lost 5 bases, and 3 bases stayed unmatched. In DNA form, the CDR3 reads TGTGCCAGCAGGGATAGCGGGGGGGAGACCCAGTACTTC. Translated, it gives CASRDSGGETQYF.

The V call is TRBV6-5, the J call TRBJ2-1; 9 bases are a match to TRBD1. The length of the CDR3 is 15 residues. V shed 7 bases and J 9 bases; nucleotides not matched to a gene: 13. Germline lookup yields CDR1 MNHEY and CDR2 SVGAGI. The CDR3 DNA reads as TGTGCCAGCAACGATTACAGGGGGCGAGGAGGTGAGCAGTTCTTC. Translating it yields CASNDYRGRGGEQFF.

V gene TRBV10-3 combines with J gene TRBJ1-3; D is unresolved. V gave up 3 bases and J gave up 4 bases, with 10 bases separating them. The germline V gene has CDR1 ENHRY and CDR2 SYGVKD. This CDR3 is 14 amino acids long. For the CDR3, the DNA is TGTGCCATCAGTGAAAACGTGGAGGGAAACACCATATATTTT. Translating it yields CAISENVEGNTIYF.

This clonotype was seen only a few times. V and J are TRBV29-1 and TRBJ2-3; D not resolved. V gave up 1 base and J gave up 9 bases, with 8 bases separating them. CDR1 and CDR2 from the germline V gene are SQVTM and ANQGSEA. The CDR3 spans 11 residues. CDR3 amino acids: CSVEAQPTQYF. Here the CDR3 DNA reads TGCAGCGTTGAAGCCCAGCCGACGCAGTATTTT.

This clonotype was seen only a few times. The chain links TRBV5-1 to TRBJ2-3; possibly TRBD2 for D (6 bases). The CDR3 totals 13 residues. V lost 5 bases, J lost 5 bases, and 12 bases lay in between. In germline, CDR1 is SGHRS, CDR2 YFSETQ. DNA for the CDR3: TGCGCCAGCAGGGGCGGGACTGAAGATACGCAGTATTTT. This sequence encodes CASRGGTEDTQYF.

This clonotype occurred many times. The chain combines TRBV7-2 with TRBJ2-1; TRBD1 or TRBD2 may be the D gene (5 bases each). Looked up from germline, CDR1 is SGHTA and CDR2 is FQGNSA. CDR3 length: 16 residues. V was trimmed by 1 base and J by 4 bases, leaving 14 bases between them. This CDR3 is CASSLDPGTYYNEQFF. The CDR3 DNA is TGTGCCAGCAGCTTAGACCCCGGGACCTATTACAATGAGCAGTTCTTC.

The gene calls are TRBV18 and TRBJ2-1, with D uncertain. The CDR3 covers 16 residues. The V and J ends lost 3 bases and 4 bases respectively, with 16 bases between them. Per the germline V gene, CDR1 is KGHSH and CDR2 is LQKENI. CDR3 in amino acids: CASSPSNDPTYNEQFF. Written as DNA, the CDR3 is TGTGCCAGCTCACCCTCGAACGATCCGACATACAATGAGCAGTTCTTC.

Note on this clonotype: A read error may explain this, as a much larger clone is one base away. Without the conserved terminal phenylalanine or tryptophan, this CDR3 likely stems from a read error. V gene TRBV12-5 combines with J gene TRBJ2-7; no clear D. There are 11 residues in the CDR3. The germline V and J ends were trimmed by 5 bases and 2 bases, with 4 bases remaining between them. Per the germline V gene, CDR1 is LGHNT and CDR2 is FRNRAP. The CDR3 loop is CASGPAYEQYS. The CDR3 bases are TGTGCTAGTGGTCCAGCCTACGAGCAGTACTCC.

This clonotype was detected many times. This chain links TRBV7-2 with TRBJ2-3; a weak D match, TRBD2 (6 bases). The V and J ends lost 6 bases and 2 bases respectively, with 15 bases between them. The germline gives CDR1 SGHTA, CDR2 FQGNSA. The CDR3 extends over 15 amino acids. CDR3 in amino acids: CASRGGTDFTDTQYF. The CDR3 nucleotides are TGTGCCAGCAGAGGCGGGACTGATTTCACAGATACGCAGTATTTT.

V usage is TRBV6-2 or TRBV6-3 and J usage is TRBJ2-2, with D perhaps matching TRBD1 (6 bases). Germline values: CDR1 MNHEY, CDR2 SVGEGT. Trimming removed 3 bases at V and 2 bases at J, with 25 bases between. The CDR3 runs 20 residues. This chain's CDR3 is CASSYNILRQDRQNTGELFF. For the CDR3, the DNA is TGTGCCAGCAGTTATAATATTCTGCGGCAAGACAGGCAAAACACCGGGGAGCTGTTTTTT.